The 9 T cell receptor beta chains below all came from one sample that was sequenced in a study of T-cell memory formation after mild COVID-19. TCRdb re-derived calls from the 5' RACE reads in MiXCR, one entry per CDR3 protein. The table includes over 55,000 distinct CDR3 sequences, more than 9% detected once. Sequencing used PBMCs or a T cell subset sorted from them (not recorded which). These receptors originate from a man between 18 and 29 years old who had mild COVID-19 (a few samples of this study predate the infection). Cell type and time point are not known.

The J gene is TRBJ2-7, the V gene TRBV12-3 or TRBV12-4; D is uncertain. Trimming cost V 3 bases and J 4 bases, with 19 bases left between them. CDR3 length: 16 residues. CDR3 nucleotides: TGTGCCAGCAGTTTTGGGTGGGAAAGACCGATTTACGAGCAGTACTTC. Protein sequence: CASSFGWERPIYEQYF.

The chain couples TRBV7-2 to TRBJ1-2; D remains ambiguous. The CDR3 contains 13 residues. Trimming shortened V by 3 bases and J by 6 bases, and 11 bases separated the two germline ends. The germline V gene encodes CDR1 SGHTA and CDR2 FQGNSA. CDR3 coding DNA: TGTGCCAGCAGCTTCACCTCGGGTGATGGCTACACCTTC. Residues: CASSFTSGDGYTF.

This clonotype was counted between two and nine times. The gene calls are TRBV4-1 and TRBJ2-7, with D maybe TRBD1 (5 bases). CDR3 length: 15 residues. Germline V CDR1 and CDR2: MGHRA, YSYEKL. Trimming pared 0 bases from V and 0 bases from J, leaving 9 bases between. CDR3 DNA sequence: TGCGCCAGCAGCCAAGAAGCGACAGTCTCCTACGAGCAGTACTTC. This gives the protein CASSQEATVSYEQYF.

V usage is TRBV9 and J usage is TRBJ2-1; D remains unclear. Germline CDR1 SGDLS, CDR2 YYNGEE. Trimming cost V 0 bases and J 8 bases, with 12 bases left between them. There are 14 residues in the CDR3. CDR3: CASSVAWIWDEQFF. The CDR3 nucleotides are TGTGCCAGCAGCGTAGCATGGATCTGGGATGAGCAGTTCTTC.

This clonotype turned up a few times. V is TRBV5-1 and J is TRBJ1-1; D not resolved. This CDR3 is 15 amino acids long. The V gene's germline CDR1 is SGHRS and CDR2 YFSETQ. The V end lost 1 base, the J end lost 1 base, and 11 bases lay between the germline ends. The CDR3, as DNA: TGCGCCAGCAGCTTGACAGTTACACGGAACACTGAAGCTTTCTTT. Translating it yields CASSLTVTRNTEAFF.

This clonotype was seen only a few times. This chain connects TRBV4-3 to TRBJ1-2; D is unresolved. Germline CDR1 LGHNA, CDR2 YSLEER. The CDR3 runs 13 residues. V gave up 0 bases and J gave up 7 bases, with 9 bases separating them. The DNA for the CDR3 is TGCGCCAGCAGCCAAGATCAAGCAGGTGGCTACACCTTC. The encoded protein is CASSQDQAGGYTF.

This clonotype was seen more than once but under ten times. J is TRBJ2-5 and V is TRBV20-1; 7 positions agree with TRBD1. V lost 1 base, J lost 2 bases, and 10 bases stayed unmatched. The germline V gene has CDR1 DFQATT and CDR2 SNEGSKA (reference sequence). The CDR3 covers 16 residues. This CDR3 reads CSARGQPGRGQETQYF. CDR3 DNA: TGCAGTGCTAGAGGCCAACCGGGCAGGGGGCAAGAGACCCAGTACTTC.

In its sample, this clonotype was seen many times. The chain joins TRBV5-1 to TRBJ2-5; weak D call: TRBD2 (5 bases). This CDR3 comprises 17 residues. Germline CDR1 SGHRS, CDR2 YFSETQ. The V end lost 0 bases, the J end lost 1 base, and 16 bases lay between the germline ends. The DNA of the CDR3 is TGCGCCAGCAGCTTGGCCGTGGACCGTGGAGGCCAAGAGACCCAGTACTTC. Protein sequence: CASSLAVDRGGQETQYF.

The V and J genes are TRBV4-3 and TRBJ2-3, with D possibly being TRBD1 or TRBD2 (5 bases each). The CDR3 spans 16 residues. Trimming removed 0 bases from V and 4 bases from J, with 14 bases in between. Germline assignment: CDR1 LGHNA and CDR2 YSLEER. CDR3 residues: CASSQDVRRGPDTQYF. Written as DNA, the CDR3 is TGCGCCAGCAGCCAAGATGTTCGCCGGGGCCCAGATACGCAGTATTTT.